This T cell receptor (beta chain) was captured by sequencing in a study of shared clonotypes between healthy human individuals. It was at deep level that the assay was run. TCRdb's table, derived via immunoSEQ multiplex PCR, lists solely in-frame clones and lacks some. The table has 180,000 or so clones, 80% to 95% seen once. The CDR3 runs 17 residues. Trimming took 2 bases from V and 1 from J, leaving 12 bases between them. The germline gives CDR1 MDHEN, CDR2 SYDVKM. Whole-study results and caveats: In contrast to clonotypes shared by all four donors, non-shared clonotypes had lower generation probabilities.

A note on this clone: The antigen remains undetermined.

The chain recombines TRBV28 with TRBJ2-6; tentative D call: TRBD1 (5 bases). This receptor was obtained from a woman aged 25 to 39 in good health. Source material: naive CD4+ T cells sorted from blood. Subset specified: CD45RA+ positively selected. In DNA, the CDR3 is TGTGCCAGCAGTTTACTGATTTCAGGGTCTGGGGCCAACGTCCTGACTTTC. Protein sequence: CASSLLISGSGANVLTF. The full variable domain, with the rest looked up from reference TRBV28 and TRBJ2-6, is DVKVTQSSRYLVKRTGEKVFLECVQDMDHENMFWYRQDPGLGLRLIYFSYDVKMKEKGDIPEGYSVSREKKERFSLILESASTNQTSMYLCASSLLISGSGANVLTFGAGSRLTVL.